Listed below are T cell receptor beta chains from one sample, sequenced in a study of T-cell memory formation after mild COVID-19. TCRdb processed the 5' RACE reads anew with MiXCR; each CDR3 protein has one entry. The sample shows 250,000 to 400,000 distinct CDR3 sequences, 14% of them seen only once. Specimen: PBMCs or a T cell subset sorted from them (not recorded which). The receptors were sampled from a man between 18 and 35 years old who had mild COVID-19 (a few samples of this study predate the infection). Cell type and time point are not known. The CDR3 runs from the conserved cysteine through the conserved F or W. A D gene is named only where the DNA matches it firmly. A row's size may be missing; if present it is once, few, many or a size class.

>TRBJ2-7|-|-|TRBV11-2
TGTGCCAGCAGCTTAGGAGTGGGGGGCCGCGAGCAGTACTTC
CASSLGVGGREQYF
>TRBJ2-1|-|-|TRBV11-2
TGTGCCAGCAGCTCAGCCGGGGACTACAATGAGCAGTTCTTC
CASSSAGDYNEQFF
>TRBJ2-3|few|-|TRBV6-5
TGTGCCAGCAGTTACGGGGGAAGGACGCAGTATTTT
CASSYGGRTQYF
>TRBJ2-2|few|TRBD2|TRBV28
TGTGCCAGCAGCCGCGGGGGGGTAAACACCGGGGAGCTGTTTTTT
CASSRGGVNTGELFF
>TRBJ2-3|-|TRBD2|TRBV30
TGTGCCTGGAGTGTAGTCGGGGGGAGGGATACGCAGTATTTT
CAWSVVGGRDTQYF
>TRBJ2-5|few|-|TRBV29-1
TGCAGCGTTCATCCCCCCGGCAGGGGAGGCGGAGAGACCCAGTACTTC
CSVHPPGRGGGETQYF
>TRBJ2-3|few|-|TRBV7-7
TGTGCTAGCAGCTTAGCATGGGGGGATACGCAGTATTTT
CASSLAWGDTQYF
>TRBJ2-5|many|-|TRBV7-9
TGCGCCAGCAGCTTGGCCGGCCGGGAGACCCAGTACTTC
CASSLAGRETQYF
>TRBJ2-1|few|-|TRBV20-1
TGCAGTGCTAGCGTGGGCCCCCACAGCTCCTACAATGAGCAGTTCTTC
CSASVGPHSSYNEQFF
>TRBJ2-7|many|-|TRBV18
TGTGCCAGCTCACCTTCCTCGGGGGTCGACTACGAGCAGTACTTC
CASSPSSGVDYEQYF
>TRBJ1-5|few|-|TRBV20-1
TGCAGTGCTAGAGATATCGTTCAGGTCGATCAGCCCCAGCATTTT
CSARDIVQVDQPQHF
>TRBJ2-7|few|-|TRBV25-1
TGTGCCAGCAGTGTTGCCCTCGAGCAGTACTTC
CASSVALEQYF
>TRBJ2-1|-|-|TRBV14
TGTGCCAGCAGCCACGGCCCCCTCGAGCAGTTCTTC
CASSHGPLEQFF
>TRBJ2-3|-|-|TRBV7-9
TGTGCCAGCAGCTTAATTGGGACGGAAAAAACAGATACGCAGTATTTT
CASSLIGTEKTDTQYF
>TRBJ2-2|few|-|TRBV4-2
TGTGCCAGCAGCCCTGTATCCTACAACACCGGGGAGCTGTTTTTT
CASSPVSYNTGELFF
>TRBJ2-2|few|-|TRBV28
TGTGCCAGCAGTTTCTATCTTGGGGGGAACACCGGGGAGCTGTTTTTT
CASSFYLGGNTGELFF
>TRBJ1-2|once|-|TRBV13
TGTGCCAGCAGGTTATACAGGGAGGACTATGGCTACACCTTC
CASRLYREDYGYTF
>TRBJ2-5|-|-|TRBV9
TGTGCCAGCATCGTAGATGGGTCACAAGAGACCCAGTACTTC
CASIVDGSQETQYF
>TRBJ1-1|-|TRBD1|TRBV4-1
TGCGCCAGCAGCCAAGCACAGGGGGTAGCTGAAGCTTTCTTT
CASSQAQGVAEAFF
>TRBJ1-3|-|-|TRBV12-3/TRBV12-4
TGTGCCAGCAGTTCGTACAGGGCCTCTGGAAACACCATATATTTT
CASSSYRASGNTIYF
>TRBJ1-1|-|-|TRBV5-1
TGCGCCAGCTACCCGACAGTGGGATCCGTCGCTGAAGCTTTCTTT
CASYPTVGSVAEAFF